This TCR beta chain was captured by sequencing in a study of neurological immune-mediated disorders. Regarding this clonotype: Its antigen is not identified.

The V gene's germline CDR1 is SGHRS and CDR2 YFSETQ. Trimming removed 0 bases from V and 0 bases from J, with 11 bases in between. The CDR3 is 16 residues long. Findings and limits, study-wide: Phylogenetically, 18 of 34 multiple sclerosis patients' repertoires fell into one related-CDR3 cluster, a possible signature.

TCRdb reanalysed the 5' RACE reads using MiXCR and keeps one entry per CDR3 protein. The top ten hold approximately 7% of the sample, which has about 71,000 distinct CDR3 sequences, roughly 4.3% seen once. This chain uses TRBV5-1 with TRBJ2-3; TRBD1 is a possible D gene (5 bases). This sequence was found in a man aged 25 to 40 with multiple sclerosis. Sequencing input: PBMCs. The CDR3 bases are TGCGCCAGCAGCTTGGCCAGGGCTTCTAGCACAGATACGCAGTATTTT. Amino acid sequence: CASSLARASSTDTQYF.